This TCR beta chain originates from a study of cytomegalovirus exposure and HLA in healthy donors (dated by TCRdb to about 2017). Study-wide context: An earlier analysis of several hundred of the donors reported about 260 Gb of sequence data and 100 million to 120 million unique TCR beta sequences obtained from approximately 180 million T cells. An early release covering 550 to 700 HLA-typed donors comprised approximately 290 gigabases of sequencing data and roughly 85 million unique TCR sequences. Of the approximately 400 genotyped donors, around 81% fell in the genetic ancestry cluster associated with self-reported Caucasian donors. The study was designed to test whether signatures of past pathogen exposure could be identified by cataloging public T cell receptors. The study used immunosequencing to profile the T cell repertoires of around 600 subjects and linked those repertoires to cytomegalovirus serostatus. Besides the first cohort of approximately 710 subjects, a separate validation cohort made up of over a hundred different subjects was used. High-throughput TCR immunosequencing, statistical association of individual TCRs with disease status, and machine learning were combined to predict cytomegalovirus infection status. A later analysis re-analyzed previously published TCR beta repertoires from about 600 donors and added high-resolution HLA genotyping to study TCR occurrence patterns. Rather than using new phenotypic data, the later analysis identified candidate immune exposures from TCR beta sequences and from how often those sequences occurred across donors. An earlier analysis of several hundred of the donors applied high-throughput TCR beta sequencing to assess whether each TCR beta V gene segment acted as functional or pseudogenic. Alongside the repertoire data, information on donor age, sex, ethnicity and CMV serostatus was compiled. Genome-wide SNP genotypes for about 65% of the 666 donors were used in a later genetic analysis, which treated that subset as a discovery cohort. All discovery cohort repertoires had been generated using a single sequencing platform. HLA typing included class I and class II loci at four-digit resolution. The number of donors typed differed by locus, with about 629-640 for A, B, C, DRB1 and DQB1, around 520 for DQA1, approximately 580 for DPA1, and roughly 450 for DPB1. Roughly 5 DR-DQ haplotypes were treated as single units for association and clustering because of strong linkage in the cohort. Across approximately 400 genotyped donors of the cohort, an average of about 200,000 unique TCR beta nucleotide sequences per donor were sequenced, and roughly a sixth of those sequences were non-productive. General conclusions and limits of the study: A later analysis reported that several top co-occurrence clusters appeared linked to parvovirus B19, influenza, CMV and Epstein-Barr virus. Cytomegalovirus status was reported to be diagnosed by the classifier with high specificity and sensitivity in both the original and validation cohorts. When HLA alleles, especially DR and DQ, strongly co-occurred, attributing TCR associations to individual alleles was difficult. A later analysis associated 16,951 TCR beta sequences with specific HLA alleles at a false discovery rate of 0.05. In the study, 150 to 200 TCR beta chains were listed as associated with cytomegalovirus. The cohort was sequenced for TCR beta chains only, and without alpha or paired-chain data the features that could be detected were limited. In an earlier analysis of about 550 of the donors, most TCR beta V segments were observed in productive rearrangements about 90% or about 30% of the time, broadly matching IMGT annotations. The only immune exposure information available for the cohort was CMV serostatus. Sequencing depth was assumed to be roughly uniform across donors in the presence/absence analyses, though that assumption may not hold. Across donors, most TCR sequences were observed very rarely, whereas some public TCRs were present in many individuals. A later analysis found that TCR association rates varied across HLA loci, with DRB1 alleles showing the most associated TCRs and HLA-C alleles the fewest. In a later analysis, HLA-associated TCR beta chains showed more clonal expansion and lower generation probabilities than non-associated chains that were equally common. In a later genetic analysis, fewer N-insertions in productive TCRs were reported among donors in an Asian-associated ancestry cluster than the roughly 640-donor mean. Correlated functional status among segregating V segments might be attributable to linkage disequilibrium, but an unknown experimental factor could not be ruled out. The authors suggested that the approach could potentially be generalized to other disease states and immunological phenotypes. Approximately 16 rarely observed V segments, including chromosome 9 orphons, were excluded from the earlier analysis of 550 to 700 of the donors because counts were too low. In vitro tests confirmed that a few of the cytomegalovirus-associated TCR beta chains recognize cytomegalovirus antigens. Because some donors lacked HLA typing at each locus, the association tests relied only on the typed subset. The 87-base-pair reads could not distinguish some IMGT-functional V segments, including TRBV6-2 and TRBV6-3, so those segments were excluded. V-gene and J-gene trimming of TCR beta chains was associated with a missense DCLRE1C variant in a later genetic analysis, and the association was replicated in an independent cohort. The sequencing pipeline was judged likely to have produced a cluster of highly shared sequence variants as a technical artifact. A further reported finding was that TCR beta sequences accurately predicted the HLA-A and HLA-B alleles for most subjects in the first cohort. Most CMV-associated TCR beta chains appeared to be HLA-restricted in a later analysis, and the HLA associations seemed to be driven largely by CMV exposure.

Libraries were constructed by the immunoSEQ multiplex PCR assay. A mixture of 60 forward primers for TCR Vbeta segments and 13 reverse primers for TCR Jbeta segments was used in the multiplex PCR. A multiplex PCR assay on genomic DNA amplified the CDR3 region of rearranged TCR beta genes. Amplified TCR beta libraries were sequenced as 87-base-pair reads on the Illumina HiSeq System. For the original study's pipeline: In a later analysis, 77 million or so unique TCR beta chains were counted across the roughly 610 repertoires, and about 10 million of these chains were shared by at least two donors. Raw reads were error-corrected and collapsed into unique sequences with a nearest-neighbor algorithm that merged closely related sequences to remove PCR and sequencing errors. V, D and J gene segments were assigned by aligning CDR3 sequences to IMGT reference sequences. For a sequence to be retained, a match of at least six nucleotides to both a V gene segment and a J gene segment was required. A rearrangement was called productive if the CDR3 had no stop codons and remained in frame with V and J, and every other rearrangement was called non-productive. Following IMGT convention, CDR3 was defined as the stretch from the second conserved V-encoded cysteine up to the conserved J-encoded phenylalanine. In an earlier analysis of 550 to 650 of the donors, sequences lacking an unambiguous match to a single V gene segment were excluded. In an earlier analysis of approximately 590 of the donors, a V segment was called functional when productive rearrangements were above 56.7%, and segregating when the standard deviation between donors exceeded 5%. A statistical classification framework was developed to diagnose cytomegalovirus status using the catalog of TCR beta chain sequences. In a later analysis, TCR nucleotide sequences were compared against IMGT/GENE-DB human TR gene sequences so that V and J genes could be assigned. The TCRdist pipeline was used in a later analysis to assign CDR3 sequences and most-parsimonious VDJ recombination scenarios. A later analysis defined each TCR beta chain by its CDR3 amino acid sequence plus V-gene family, and excluded reads lacking a unique V-gene family. A later analysis removed roughly 590 highly shared, low-generation-probability nucleotide sequences to deal with suspected cross-contamination and a sequencing artifact. A later analysis calculated a clonal expansion index for each public chain from normalized within-repertoire ranks of inferred template counts. In a later analysis, generation probabilities were computed using a VDJ recombination model fitted to out-of-frame rearrangements, and the results were checked against IGoR. In a later analysis, TCR-TCR, TCR-HLA and TCR-CMV co-occurrence was scored with hypergeometric tests, and a repertoire-size bias correction was applied to TCR pairs. In a later analysis, false discovery rates were estimated by permuting HLA or CMV assignments 20 times. In a later analysis, co-occurring TCRs were grouped using DBSCAN, with TCRdist sequence similarity added in when clustering inside HLA-allele-positive subsets. For co-occurrence clustering, repertoires with fewer than 30,000 or more than 120,000 public chains were excluded, along with four to six repertoires with anomalous nucleotide sharing. This is the immuneACCESS table as TCRdb keeps it, with only in-frame sequences that have V and J called. A part of the clones is gone; compared with another copy, unresolved V genes explain less than half, and the rest is unexplained. V and J calls and clone size are those listed in that table; D and trimming were worked out from the DNA. Recorded for this sample are 150,000 to 200,000 clones; 80% to 85% of them occurred a single time. The ten largest clones take up 6.5% of the sample.

This clone was seen just once. Its specific antigen is unknown. No much larger clone is present one base from it, and per-base qualities are unavailable. In total, 666 healthy bone marrow donors made up the cohort. At the time of sampling, all cohort members were nominally healthy, though unrecorded immune exposures were likely present. The donor tested CMV seropositive and was one of the 289 seropositive cohort members. Each donor provided a peripheral blood sample, and peripheral blood mononuclear cells were used for TCR beta sequencing. The Qiagen DNeasy Blood Extraction Kit was used to extract genomic DNA from the blood cell samples. For this chain, trimming is 6 bases at the V end and 6 bases at the J end, and the number of junction bases without a gene match is 13. The CDR3 spans 16 residues, from the cysteine through the phenylalanine. The kept DNA is CDR3 alone, 48 bases in frame from the first base. CDR1 and CDR2 are read off the germline V gene as SNHLY and FYNNEI.

The sequencing sample was made of PBMCs. This TCR came from a woman aged 45-65 years in good health and CMV-seropositive. Recombination joined TRBV2 with TRBJ1-5, with 8 bases aligning to TRBD1. The nucleotide sequence reads TGTGCCAGCAGCGACATGTGGCAGGGGGCTGGTCAGCCCCAGCATTTT. This encodes CASSDMWQGAGQPQHF.